Listed here are 14 T cell receptor beta chains from one sample, sequenced in a study of T-cell reconstitution after alpha-beta-depleted transplantation in children. The TCRbeta library incorporated unique molecular identifiers. TCRdb reprocessed the PCR reads via MiXCR and lists one record per CDR3 protein. The profile shows a few hundred thousand distinct CDR3 sequences, 20% to 30% of them singletons. The source was PBMCs, mostly from graft donor cells, collected 360 days after TCRalphabeta/CD19-depleted stem cell transplant. These receptors came from a female patient aged 2-15 years who had a stem cell transplant for congenital amegakaryocytic thrombocytopenia, so the T cells may come from the graft donor.

This clonotype turned up a few times. The V and J genes are TRBV5-1 and TRBJ2-1; D is undetermined. Germline V gene lookup returns CDR1 SGHRS and CDR2 YFSETQ. The CDR3 extends over 14 amino acids. V was clipped by 0 bases and J by 8 bases, with 12 bases between them. The CDR3 region has the DNA TGCGCCAGCAGCTTGGTTTCCGGATTCGATGAGCAGTTCTTC. This codes for CASSLVSGFDEQFF.

CDR3 DNA sequence: TGTGCCAGCAGCTTAGGGACACTTAAAAATGAAAAACTGTTTTTT. Its translation is CASSLGTLKNEKLFF. The V call is TRBV7-9, the J call TRBJ1-4, with a possible D match to TRBD1 (5 bases). V was clipped by 1 base and J by 5 bases, with 11 bases between them. The CDR3 totals 15 residues. The V gene's germline CDR1 is SEHNR and CDR2 FQNEAQ (reference sequence).

The V call is TRBV6-1, the J call TRBJ2-7; 8 bases agree with TRBD1. Germline values: CDR1 MNHNS, CDR2 SASEGT. This CDR3 is 16 amino acids long. Trimming at V came to 6 bases and at J to 2 bases, leaving 12 bases not matched to a gene. In DNA, the CDR3 is TGTGCCAGCAGAACCGGACAGGGCAGTAGGGCCTACGAGCAGTACTTC. Translating it yields CASRTGQGSRAYEQYF.

This clonotype was found a few times. The rearrangement links TRBV10-3 to TRBJ1-1; D unresolved. From germline, CDR1 is ENHRY and CDR2 SYGVKD. The CDR3 consists of 13 residues. The V gene lost 7 bases and the J gene lost 5 bases, with 14 bases spanning the gap. CDR3: CAIKGLDWTEAFF. CDR3 sequence (DNA): TGTGCCATCAAGGGCTTAGACTGGACTGAAGCTTTCTTT.

This clonotype appeared a few times. The chain joins TRBV4-1 to TRBJ2-1, with TRBD2 identical over 10 bases. Unmatched junction bases numbered 15, after V lost 1 base and J lost 9 bases. Germline assignment: CDR1 MGHRA and CDR2 YSYEKL. There are 18 residues in the CDR3. CDR3 loop: CASSQVPDEVAGGIEQFF. CDR3 DNA sequence: TGCGCCAGCAGCCAAGTCCCTGATGAGGTAGCGGGGGGTATTGAGCAGTTCTTC.

This clonotype was counted at least ten times. V usage is TRBV12-3 or TRBV12-4 and J usage is TRBJ1-3; D is undetermined. The CDR3 consists of 16 residues. V was pared by 3 bases and J by 0 bases, with 12 bases between. The CDR3 nucleotides are TGTGCCAGCAGTTTTGACCGCTATGACTCTGGAAACACCATATATTTT. Its protein product is CASSFDRYDSGNTIYF.

The genes are TRBV5-4 and TRBJ1-4; D is ambiguous. Per germline, CDR1 SGHNT and CDR2 YYREEE (reference sequence). This CDR3 comprises 14 residues. V was trimmed by 0 bases and J by 3 bases, leaving 6 bases between them. Here the CDR3 reads CASSLVPSNEKLFF. The CDR3 DNA follows: TGTGCCAGCAGCTTGGTGCCCTCTAATGAAAAACTGTTTTTT.

V and J are TRBV6-2 or TRBV6-3 and TRBJ2-1, with 7 bases identical to TRBD2. CDR3 size: 16 residues. Trimming cost V 2 bases and J 4 bases; bases outside gene matches: 8. The V gene's germline CDR1 is MNHEY and CDR2 SVGEGT. CDR3 protein: CASSYAERGTYNEQFF. The CDR3 DNA is TGTGCCAGCAGTTACGCTGAGCGGGGAACTTACAATGAGCAGTTCTTC.

The chain has TRBV30 and TRBJ1-2; D is perhaps TRBD1 (6 bases). Germline V gene data show CDR1 as GTSNPN and CDR2 as SVGIG (reference sequence). CDR3 length: 14 amino acids. V shed 0 bases and J shed 7 bases, with 15 bases lying between them. CDR3 region: CAWSVQVGGFGYTF. For the CDR3, the DNA is TGTGCCTGGAGTGTACAGGTTGGGGGCTTTGGCTACACCTTC.

The sample holds a few counts of this clonotype. This sequence joins TRBV3-1 and TRBJ1-2, with no clear D. Trimming left V 6 bases short and J 2 bases short, with 10 bases between. CDR1 is LGHDT, CDR2 YNNKEL, per germline (reference sequence). This CDR3 contains 13 residues. The CDR3 region has the DNA TGTGCCAGCAGAAAACTGGGCAACTATGGCTACACCTTC. Amino acid sequence: CASRKLGNYGYTF.

The V and J genes are TRBV5-1 and TRBJ2-7; D gene ambiguous. The CDR3 contains 14 residues. Trimming took off 0 bases at V and 5 bases at J, with 12 bases between the two ends. Germline CDR1 SGHRS, CDR2 YFSETQ. CDR3: CASSLDGAVDEQYF. DNA for the CDR3: TGCGCCAGCAGCTTGGACGGAGCCGTTGACGAGCAGTACTTC.

This clonotype has only a few counts. V gene TRBV29-1 combines with J gene TRBJ2-3, with no clear D. CDR3 length equals 14 residues. Trimming stripped 4 bases from V and 4 bases from J, with 15 bases between. The V gene's germline CDR1 is SQVTM and CDR2 ANQGSEA. The CDR3 coding sequence is TGCAGCGTTGTTAATGGGATGCACCCAGATACGCAGTATTTT. Its translation: CSVVNGMHPDTQYF.

This chain joins TRBV28 and TRBJ2-4, with no clear D. The CDR3 is 15 amino acids. V shed 5 bases and J shed 0 bases, with 11 bases lying between them. The germline V gene has CDR1 MDHEN and CDR2 SYDVKM. The CDR3 DNA is TGTGCCAGCAGTCCCTCACTGAGAGCCAAAAACATTCAGTACTTC. This gives the protein CASSPSLRAKNIQYF.

V usage is TRBV6-1 and J usage is TRBJ2-1; TRBD2 aligns across 8 bases. Germline V gene data show CDR1 as MNHNS and CDR2 as SASEGT. V lost 7 bases to trimming and J lost 4 bases; unmatched junction nucleotides: 18. The CDR3 length is 18 residues. CDR3: CASIPGPQREILYNEQFF. Written as DNA, the CDR3 is TGTGCCAGCATCCCCGGCCCCCAGCGGGAGATACTATACAATGAGCAGTTCTTC.